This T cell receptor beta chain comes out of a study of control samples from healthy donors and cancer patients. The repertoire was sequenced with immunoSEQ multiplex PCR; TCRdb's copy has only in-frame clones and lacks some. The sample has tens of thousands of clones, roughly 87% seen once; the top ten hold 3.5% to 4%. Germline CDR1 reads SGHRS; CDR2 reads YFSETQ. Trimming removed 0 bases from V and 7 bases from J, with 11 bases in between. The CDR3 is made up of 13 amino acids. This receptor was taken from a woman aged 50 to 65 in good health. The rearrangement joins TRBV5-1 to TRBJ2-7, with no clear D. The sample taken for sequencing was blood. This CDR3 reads CASSLVPEGEQYF. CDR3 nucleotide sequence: TGCGCCAGCAGCTTGGTTCCGGAAGGGGAGCAGTACTTC.